Included here is one T cell receptor (beta chain) sequence, with context. What it binds is unknown. The data were taken from a study of cytomegalovirus exposure and HLA in healthy donors. Study-level findings and limits: Later on, an analysis tied 18,000 or so TCR beta sequences to HLA alleles at 0.05 false discovery rate.

With 60 Vbeta and 13 Jbeta primers, the PCR was carried out. The table came from immunoSEQ multiplex PCR; TCRdb's copy has only in-frame clones and leaves some out. The sample table sets out 25,000 to 35,000 clones. This CDR3 has 13 residues. Per the germline V gene, CDR1 is GTSNPN and CDR2 is SVGIG (reference sequence). V gave up 4 bases and J gave up 2 bases, with 11 bases separating them. The chain is built from TRBV30 and TRBJ1-2, with D perhaps TRBD1 (5 bases). The TCR originated in a man aged 35 to 55 in good health and CMV-seronegative. Material for sequencing was PBMCs. CDR3 protein: CAWKKTENYGYTF. In DNA form, the CDR3 reads TGTGCCTGGAAGAAGACAGAAAACTATGGCTACACCTTC.